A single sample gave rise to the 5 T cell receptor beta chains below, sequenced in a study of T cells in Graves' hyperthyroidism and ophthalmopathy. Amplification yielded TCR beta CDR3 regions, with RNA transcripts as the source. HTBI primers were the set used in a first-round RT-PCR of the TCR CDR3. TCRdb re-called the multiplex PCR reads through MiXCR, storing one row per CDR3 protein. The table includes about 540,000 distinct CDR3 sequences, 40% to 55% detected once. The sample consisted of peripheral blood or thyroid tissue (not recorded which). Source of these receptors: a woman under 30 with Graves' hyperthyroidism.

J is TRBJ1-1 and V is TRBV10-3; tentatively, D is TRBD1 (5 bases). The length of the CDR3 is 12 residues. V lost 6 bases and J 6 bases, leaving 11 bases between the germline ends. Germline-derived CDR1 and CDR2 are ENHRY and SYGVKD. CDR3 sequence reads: CAISTRGSEAFF. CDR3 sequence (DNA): TGTGCCATCAGCACAAGGGGCTCTGAAGCTTTCTTT.

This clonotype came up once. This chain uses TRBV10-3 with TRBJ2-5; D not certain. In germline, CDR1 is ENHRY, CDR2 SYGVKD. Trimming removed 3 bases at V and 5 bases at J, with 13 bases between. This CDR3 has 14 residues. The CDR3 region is CAISDSVGPETQYF. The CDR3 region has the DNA TGTGCCATCAGTGACAGCGTGGGTCCGGAGACCCAGTACTTC.

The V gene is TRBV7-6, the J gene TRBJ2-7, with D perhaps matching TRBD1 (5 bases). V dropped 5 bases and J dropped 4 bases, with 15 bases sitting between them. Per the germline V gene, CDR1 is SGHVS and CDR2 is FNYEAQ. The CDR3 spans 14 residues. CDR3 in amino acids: CASSDPGLEYEQYF. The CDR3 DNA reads TGTGCCAGCAGCGATCCAGGGTTGGAGTACGAGCAGTACTTC.

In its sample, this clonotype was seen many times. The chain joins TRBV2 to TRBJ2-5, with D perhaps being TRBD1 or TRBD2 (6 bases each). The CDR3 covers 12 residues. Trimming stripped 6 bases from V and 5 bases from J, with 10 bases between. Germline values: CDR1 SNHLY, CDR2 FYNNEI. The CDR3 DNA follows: TGTGCCAGCAGGACAGGAGGGGAGACCCAGTACTTC. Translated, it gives CASRTGGETQYF.

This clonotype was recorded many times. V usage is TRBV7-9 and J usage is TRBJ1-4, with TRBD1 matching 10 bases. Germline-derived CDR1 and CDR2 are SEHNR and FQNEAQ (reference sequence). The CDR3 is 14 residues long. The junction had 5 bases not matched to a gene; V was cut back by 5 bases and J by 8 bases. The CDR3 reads CASSPGTGEEKLFF. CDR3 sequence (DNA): TGTGCCAGCAGCCCCGGGACAGGGGAGGAAAAACTGTTTTTT.